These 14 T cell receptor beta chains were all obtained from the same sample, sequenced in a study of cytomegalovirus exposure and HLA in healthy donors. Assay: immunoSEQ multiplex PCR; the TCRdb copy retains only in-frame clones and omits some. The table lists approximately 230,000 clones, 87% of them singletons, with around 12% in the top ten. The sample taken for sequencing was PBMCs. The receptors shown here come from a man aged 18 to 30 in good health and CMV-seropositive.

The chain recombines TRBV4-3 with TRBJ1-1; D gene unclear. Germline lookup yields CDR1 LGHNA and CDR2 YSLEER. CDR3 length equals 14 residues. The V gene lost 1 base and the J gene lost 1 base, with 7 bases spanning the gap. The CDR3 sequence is CASSQVFPNTEAFF. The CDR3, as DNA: TGCGCCAGCAGCCAAGTTTTCCCGAACACTGAAGCTTTCTTT.

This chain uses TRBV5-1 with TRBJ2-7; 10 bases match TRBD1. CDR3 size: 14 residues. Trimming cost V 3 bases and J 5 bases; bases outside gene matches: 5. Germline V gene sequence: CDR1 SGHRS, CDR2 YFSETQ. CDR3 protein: CASSWGQGTHEQYF. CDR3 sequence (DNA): TGCGCCAGCAGCTGGGGACAGGGGACCCACGAGCAGTACTTC.

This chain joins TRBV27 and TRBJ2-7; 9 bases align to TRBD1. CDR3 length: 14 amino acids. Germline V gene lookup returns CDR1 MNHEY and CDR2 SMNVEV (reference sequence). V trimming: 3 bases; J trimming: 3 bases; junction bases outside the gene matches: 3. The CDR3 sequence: CASSFGTGSYEQYF. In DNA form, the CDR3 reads TGTGCCAGCAGTTTCGGGACAGGGAGCTACGAGCAGTACTTC.

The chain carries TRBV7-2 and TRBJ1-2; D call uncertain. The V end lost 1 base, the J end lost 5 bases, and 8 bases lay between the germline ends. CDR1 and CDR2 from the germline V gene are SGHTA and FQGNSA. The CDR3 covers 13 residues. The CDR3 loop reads CASSLEILYGYTF. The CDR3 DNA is TGTGCCAGCAGCTTAGAAATCTTATATGGCTACACCTTC.

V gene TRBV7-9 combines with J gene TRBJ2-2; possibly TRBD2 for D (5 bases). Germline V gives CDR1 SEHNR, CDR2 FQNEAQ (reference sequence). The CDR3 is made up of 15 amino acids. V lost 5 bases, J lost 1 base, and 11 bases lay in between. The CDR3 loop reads CASSGRGVNTGELFF. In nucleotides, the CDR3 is TGTGCCAGCAGCGGCCGGGGAGTGAACACCGGGGAGCTGTTTTTT. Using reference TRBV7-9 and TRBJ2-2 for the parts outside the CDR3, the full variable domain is DTGVSQNPRHKITKRGQNVTFRCDPISEHNRLYWYRQTLGQGPEFLTYFQNEAQLEKSRLLSDRFSAERPKGSFSTLEIQRTEQGDSAMYLCASSGRGVNTGELFFGEGSRLTVL.

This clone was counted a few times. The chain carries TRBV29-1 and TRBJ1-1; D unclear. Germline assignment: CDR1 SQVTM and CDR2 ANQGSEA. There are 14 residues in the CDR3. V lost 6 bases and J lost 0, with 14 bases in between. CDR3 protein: CSVPRTAMNTEAFF. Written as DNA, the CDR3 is TGCAGCGTCCCCCGTACTGCTATGAACACTGAAGCTTTCTTT.

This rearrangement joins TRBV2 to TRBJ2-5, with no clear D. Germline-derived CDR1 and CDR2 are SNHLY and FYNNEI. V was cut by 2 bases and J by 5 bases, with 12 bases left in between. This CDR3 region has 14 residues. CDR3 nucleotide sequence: TGTGCCAGCAGTGAACAACTTCCAGCGGAGACCCAGTACTTC. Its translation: CASSEQLPAETQYF.

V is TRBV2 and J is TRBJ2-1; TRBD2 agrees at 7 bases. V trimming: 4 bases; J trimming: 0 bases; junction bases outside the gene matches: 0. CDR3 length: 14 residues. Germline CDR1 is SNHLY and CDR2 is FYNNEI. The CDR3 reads CASSGTSSYNEQFF. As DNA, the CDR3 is TGTGCCAGCAGTGGGACTAGCTCCTACAATGAGCAGTTCTTC.

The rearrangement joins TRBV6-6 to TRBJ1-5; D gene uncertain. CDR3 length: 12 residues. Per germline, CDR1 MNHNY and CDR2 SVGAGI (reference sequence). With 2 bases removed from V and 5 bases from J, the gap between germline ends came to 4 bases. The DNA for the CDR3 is TGTGCCAGCAGTTACAAAGATCAGCCCCAGCATTTT. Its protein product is CASSYKDQPQHF.

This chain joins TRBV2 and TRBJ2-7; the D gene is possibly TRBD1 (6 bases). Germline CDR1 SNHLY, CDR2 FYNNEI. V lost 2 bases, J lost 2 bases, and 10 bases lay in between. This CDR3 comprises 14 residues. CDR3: CASSERGDTYEQYF. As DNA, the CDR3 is TGTGCCAGCAGTGAAAGAGGGGACACCTACGAGCAGTACTTC. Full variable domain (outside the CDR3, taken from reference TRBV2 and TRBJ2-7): EPEVTQTPSHQVTQMGQEVILRCVPISNHLYFYWYRQILGQKVEFLVSFYNNEISEKSEIFDDQFSVERPDGSNFTLKIRSTKLEDSAMYFCASSERGDTYEQYFGPGTRLTVT.

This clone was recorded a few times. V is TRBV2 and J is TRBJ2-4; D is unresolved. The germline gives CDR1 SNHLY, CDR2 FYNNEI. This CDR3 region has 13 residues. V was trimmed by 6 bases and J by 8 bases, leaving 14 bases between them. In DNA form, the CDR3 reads TGTGCCAGCAGCCGGCAAGTATGGGACATTCAGTACTTC. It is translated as CASSRQVWDIQYF.

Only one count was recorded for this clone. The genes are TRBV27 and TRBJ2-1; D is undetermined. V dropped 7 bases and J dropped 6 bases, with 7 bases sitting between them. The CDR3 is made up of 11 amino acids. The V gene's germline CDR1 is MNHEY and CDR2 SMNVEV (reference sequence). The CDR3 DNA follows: TGTGCCAGCACCGCCTTCAATGAGCAGTTCTTC. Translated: CASTAFNEQFF.

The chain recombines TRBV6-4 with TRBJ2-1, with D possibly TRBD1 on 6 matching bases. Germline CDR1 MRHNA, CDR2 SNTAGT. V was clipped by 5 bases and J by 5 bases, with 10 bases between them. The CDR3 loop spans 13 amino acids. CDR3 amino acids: CASSPDRHNEQFF. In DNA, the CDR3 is TGTGCCAGCAGTCCCGACAGGCACAATGAGCAGTTCTTC.

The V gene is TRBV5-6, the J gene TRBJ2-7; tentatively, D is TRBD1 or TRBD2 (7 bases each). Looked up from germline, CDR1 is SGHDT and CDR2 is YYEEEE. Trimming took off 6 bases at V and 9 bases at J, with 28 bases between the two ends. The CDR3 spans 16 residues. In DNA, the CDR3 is TGTGCCAGCATGGAGCATCCGTTCAGGGGGGAGGGAGCGCAGTACTTC. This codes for CASMEHPFRGEGAQYF.